The 26 T cell receptor beta chains listed next were all sequenced from one sample in a study of blood T cells in healthy people across ages. Primed by a sample-barcoded 5' primer and a J-beta primer mix, a second PCR proceeded for about 7 to 11 cycles. Each CDR3 protein gets one entry after TCRdb re-called the 5' RACE reads with MiXCR. The sample consists of some 800,000 distinct CDR3 sequences, around two fifths of them appearing once. Sequenced material: blood. Receptors were obtained from a man aged 60-69 years in good health.

Worth noting for this clonotype: One end of the junction fails to match germline, which may point to a read error. The rearrangement uses TRBV20-1 and TRBJ2-7; 9 nucleotides match TRBD2. The end of the DNA aligns better with TRBJ2-5, so the J call may be wrong. The CDR3 loop spans 16 amino acids. Germline CDR1 is DFQATT and CDR2 is SNEGSKA (reference sequence). As DNA, the CDR3 is TGCAGCGCTACCATCCGAATACCTAGCGGGATCGAGACCCAGTACTTC. Amino acid sequence: CSATIRIPSGIETQYF.

The rearrangement links TRBV7-9 to TRBJ2-1; a possible D gene is TRBD2 (5 bases). The CDR3 runs 14 residues. V was shortened by 2 bases and J by 8 bases, with 13 bases between the two germline ends. Germline V CDR1 and CDR2: SEHNR, FQNEAQ (reference sequence). The CDR3 sequence: CASSLWEIRDEQFF. In DNA, the CDR3 is TGTGCCAGCAGCTTATGGGAGATACGGGATGAGCAGTTCTTC.

The chain employs TRBV10-3 and TRBJ2-1; maybe TRBD2 (5 bases). Trimming stripped 0 bases from V and 13 bases from J, with 19 bases between. From germline, CDR1 is ENHRY and CDR2 SYGVKD. The CDR3 is 15 residues long. The CDR3 DNA reads as TGTGCCATCAGTGAGTCGACTAAGGCAGCAGAGACCCAGTTCTTC. This encodes CAISESTKAAETQFF.

The J gene is TRBJ2-4, the V gene TRBV4-3; 11 bases agree with TRBD2. The DNA matches TRBJ2-5 better at its end, which makes the J call doubtful. Germline V CDR1 and CDR2: LGHNA, YSLEER. The CDR3 consists of 17 residues. CDR3 residues: CASSQEVSTSGVETQYF. In DNA, the CDR3 is TGCGCCAGCAGCCAAGAGGTGTCGACTAGCGGGGTAGAGACCCAGTACTTC.

The J gene is TRBJ2-5, the V gene TRBV7-2; D is unclear. In germline, CDR1 is SGHTA, CDR2 FQGNSA. The CDR3 is 13 amino acids. V lost 0 bases and J 11 bases, leaving 13 bases between the germline ends. CDR3 amino acids: CASSLAGVNEQYF. CDR3 DNA: TGTGCCAGCAGCTTAGCGGGCGTTAATGAGCAGTACTTC.

This clonotype came up a few times. The rearrangement uses TRBV5-1 and TRBJ2-4, with a possible D match to TRBD1 (5 bases). Trimming removed 1 base at V and 0 bases at J, with 14 bases between. This CDR3 region has 17 residues. The germline V gene encodes CDR1 SGHRS and CDR2 YFSETQ. DNA of the CDR3: TGCGCCAGCAGCTTGTACCCCAGGGATATAGCCAAAAACATTCAGTACTTC. It encodes CASSLYPRDIAKNIQYF.

This chain joins TRBV6-6 and TRBJ2-1; 10 positions agree with TRBD1. Germline lookup yields CDR1 MNHNY and CDR2 SVGAGI (reference sequence). The CDR3 is made up of 15 amino acids. V trimming: 0 bases; J trimming: 7 bases; junction bases outside the gene matches: 3. The CDR3 bases are TGTGCCAGCAGTTACTCGGGACAGGGGTGGAATGAGCAGTTCTTC. It translates to CASSYSGQGWNEQFF.

Turning to this clonotype: The conserved phenylalanine or tryptophan is not found at the CDR3 terminus, so this likely reflects a read error. The CDR3 here is CASSGGTSGLYEQYL. The CDR3 DNA is TGCGCCAGCAGCGGCGGGACGAGCGGCCTCTACGAGCAGTACCTC. This rearrangement joins TRBV5-1 to TRBJ2-7; D is possibly TRBD2 (6 bases). V was clipped by 4 bases and J by 3 bases, with 17 bases between them. This CDR3 has 15 residues. Germline CDR1 reads SGHRS; CDR2 reads YFSETQ.

J is TRBJ2-1 and V is TRBV29-1; D is possibly TRBD1 (6 bases). The V and J ends lost 5 bases and 2 bases respectively, with 16 bases between them. CDR3 length equals 15 residues. CDR1 is SQVTM and CDR2 is ANQGSEA in the germline V gene. CDR3 DNA: TGCAGCGTTAGGCTTTCGACAGGAACCTACAATGAGCAGTTCTTC. It translates to CSVRLSTGTYNEQFF.

This clonotype came up once. CDR3 sequence (DNA): TGCAGTGCTCAGGACGGCCATGGCTACACCTTC. Protein product: CSAQDGHGYTF. The chain is built from TRBV20-1 and TRBJ1-2; D is undetermined. Germline lookup yields CDR1 DFQATT and CDR2 SNEGSKA (reference sequence). The germline V and J ends were trimmed by 5 bases and 6 bases, with 10 bases remaining between them. This CDR3 spans 11 amino acids.

Points on this clonotype: This may be a read error, as it is one base from a much larger clone. This sequence joins TRBV29-1 and TRBJ2-1, with D perhaps matching TRBD1 (6 bases). CDR1 SQVTM and CDR2 ANQGSEA come from the germline V gene. V lost 7 bases, J lost 6 bases, and 16 bases lay in between. The CDR3 contains 13 residues. The CDR3 DNA reads TGCAGCGGCGCACAGGGAATTGGCAATGAGCAGTTCTTC. Its translation: CSGAQGIGNEQFF.

J is TRBJ1-1 and V is TRBV29-1; 7 nucleotides match TRBD1. Trimming at V came to 5 bases and at J to 5 bases, leaving 8 bases not matched to a gene. The germline V gene has CDR1 SQVTM and CDR2 ANQGSEA. The CDR3 has 13 residues. CDR3 in DNA: TGCAGCGTTCTGACAGGGAGGTGGACTGAAGCTTTCTTT. Its protein product is CSVLTGRWTEAFF. Combining the CDR3 with reference TRBV29-1 and TRBJ1-1 gives the whole variable domain SAVISQKPSRDICQRGTSLTIQCQVDSQVTMMFWYRQQPGQSLTLIATANQGSEATYESGFVIDKFPISRPNLTFSTLTVSNMSPEDSSIYLCSVLTGRWTEAFFGQGTRLTVV.

This clonotype occurred once. Its ends do not fully match the called genes, so a read error is possible. The V call is TRBV2, the J call TRBJ2-7, with no clear D. The CDR3 length is 12 residues. Germline V gives CDR1 SNHLY, CDR2 FYNNEI. The CDR3 spells CASSEMNYEQYF. The DNA of the CDR3 is TGTGCCAGCAGTGAGATGAATTACGAACAGTACTTC.

V usage is TRBV7-2 and J usage is TRBJ2-1; 7 bases are shared with TRBD1. Germline-derived CDR1 and CDR2 are SGHTA and FQGNSA. J gave up 6 bases and V 3 bases, and 2 bases lay outside the gene matches. This CDR3 is built from 13 residues. The CDR3 DNA sequence: TGTGCCAGCAGCTTGGGACAGCCCAATGAGCAGTTCTTC. Translation gives CASSLGQPNEQFF.

V gene TRBV7-9 combines with J gene TRBJ2-7; D is ambiguous. Germline V gene sequence: CDR1 SEHNR, CDR2 FQNEAQ (reference sequence). The CDR3 runs 12 residues. V lost 1 base, J lost 6 bases, and 7 bases lay in between. The CDR3 sequence: CASSLGAFEQYF. The CDR3 DNA reads TGTGCCAGCAGCTTAGGGGCTTTCGAGCAGTACTTC.

This clonotype has just a few counts. This chain links TRBV2 with TRBJ2-3; D unclear. Trimming shortened V by 6 bases and J by 0 bases, and 10 bases separated the two germline ends. In germline, CDR1 is SNHLY, CDR2 FYNNEI. The CDR3 extends over 14 amino acids. The CDR3 loop reads CASRDDVSTDTQYF. The CDR3 DNA is TGTGCCAGCAGGGATGACGTAAGCACAGATACGCAGTATTTT. Full variable domain (missing parts from reference TRBV2 and TRBJ2-3): EPEVTQTPSHQVTQMGQEVILRCVPISNHLYFYWYRQILGQKVEFLVSFYNNEISEKSEIFDDQFSVERPDGSNFTLKIRSTKLEDSAMYFCASRDDVSTDTQYFGPGTRLTVL.

This clonotype was detected a few times. V and J are TRBV4-1 and TRBJ2-1; TRBD2 matches 12 bases. The ends lost 3 bases at V and 8 bases at J; junction bases unmatched: 5. CDR1 and CDR2 (germline): MGHRA, YSYEKL. The CDR3 covers 15 residues. The CDR3 region is CASSQSLAGGHEQFF. The CDR3 DNA reads TGCGCCAGCAGCCAGAGCCTAGCGGGGGGGCATGAGCAGTTCTTC.

Only a few counts were recorded for this clonotype. This sequence joins TRBV27 and TRBJ2-5; TRBD2 aligns across 7 bases. Germline V gene data show CDR1 as MNHEY and CDR2 as SMNVEV (reference sequence). The CDR3 contains 16 residues. J lost 2 bases, V lost 4 bases, and 10 bases had no gene match. The CDR3 nucleotides are TGTGCCAGCAGTTCCAGGACTAGTAGGGGACAAGAGACCCAGTACTTC. Translated, it gives CASSSRTSRGQETQYF.

The genes are TRBV29-1 and TRBJ2-1, with D tentatively TRBD2 (5 bases). This CDR3 has 13 amino acids. The germline CDR1 and CDR2 sequences are SQVTM and ANQGSEA. The CDR3 nucleotides read TGCAGTAGCGATAATTGGGGTGGGAATGAGCAGTTCTTC. Its translation is CSSDNWGGNEQFF.

The CDR3 loop reads CASSTWNPGTEAFF. For the CDR3, the DNA is TGTGCCAGCAGCACCTGGAACCCCGGGACTGAAGCTTTCTTT. The chain recombines TRBV7-9 with TRBJ1-1; no definite D call. V was clipped by 5 bases and J by 5 bases, with 15 bases between them. There are 14 residues in the CDR3. Germline CDR1 and CDR2: SEHNR and FQNEAQ (reference sequence).

In this sample, this clonotype turned up a few times. CDR3 DNA sequence: TGTGCCAGCAGGCGGACAGCTGAAGCTTTCTTT. Its protein product is CASRRTAEAFF. This chain uses TRBV2 with TRBJ1-1, with D perhaps TRBD1 (6 bases). Germline V CDR1 and CDR2: SNHLY, FYNNEI. The CDR3 totals 11 residues. Trimming removed 6 bases from V and 6 bases from J, with 8 bases in between.

Note on this clonotype: Here the CDR3 omits its conserved ending phenylalanine or tryptophan, so a read error is the likely source. The genes are TRBV5-5 and TRBJ2-5, with no clear D. Trimming took off 2 bases at V and 11 bases at J, with 13 bases between the two ends. The CDR3 runs to 12 residues. The germline gives CDR1 SGHKS, CDR2 YYEKEE (reference sequence). CDR3 residues: CASSLRSTEQYV. CDR3 nucleotide sequence: TGTGCCAGCAGCTTACGAAGTACTGAGCAGTACGTC.

The V and J genes are TRBV4-3 and TRBJ1-4; D is unclear. In germline, CDR1 is LGHNA, CDR2 YSLEER. The V end was cut by 1 base, the J end by 4 bases, with 10 bases between. This CDR3 spans 15 amino acids. CDR3 nucleotide sequence: TGCGCCAGCAGCCAAGGGATTTCCAATAATGAAAAACTGTTTTTT. The encoded protein is CASSQGISNNEKLFF.

The chain carries TRBV12-3 or TRBV12-4 and TRBJ1-2; a weak D match, TRBD1 (5 bases). The CDR3 length is 13 residues. Trimming took off 8 bases at V and 7 bases at J, with 17 bases between the two ends. CDR3 amino acids: CASSRQGKGGYTF. The DNA of the CDR3 is TGTGCCAGCTCACGTCAGGGCAAGGGTGGCTACACCTTC.

This chain links TRBV3-1 with TRBJ2-2; D remains ambiguous. Germline CDR1 LGHDT, CDR2 YNNKEL (reference sequence). The CDR3 extends over 12 amino acids. With 5 bases removed from V and 7 bases from J, the gap between germline ends came to 8 bases. CDR3 sequence reads: CASSDIHGELFF. As DNA, the CDR3 is TGTGCCAGCAGCGACATACACGGGGAGCTGTTTTTT.

Here the CDR3 reads CSVGTGFNRNEQFF. In nucleotides, the CDR3 is TGCAGTGTCGGAACAGGGTTTAATAGGAATGAGCAGTTCTTC. This chain connects TRBV20-1 to TRBJ2-1, with D perhaps TRBD1 (6 bases). CDR1 is DFQATT and CDR2 is SNEGSKA in the germline V gene (reference sequence). The CDR3 spans 14 residues. Trimming removed 7 bases from V and 7 bases from J, with 20 bases in between.